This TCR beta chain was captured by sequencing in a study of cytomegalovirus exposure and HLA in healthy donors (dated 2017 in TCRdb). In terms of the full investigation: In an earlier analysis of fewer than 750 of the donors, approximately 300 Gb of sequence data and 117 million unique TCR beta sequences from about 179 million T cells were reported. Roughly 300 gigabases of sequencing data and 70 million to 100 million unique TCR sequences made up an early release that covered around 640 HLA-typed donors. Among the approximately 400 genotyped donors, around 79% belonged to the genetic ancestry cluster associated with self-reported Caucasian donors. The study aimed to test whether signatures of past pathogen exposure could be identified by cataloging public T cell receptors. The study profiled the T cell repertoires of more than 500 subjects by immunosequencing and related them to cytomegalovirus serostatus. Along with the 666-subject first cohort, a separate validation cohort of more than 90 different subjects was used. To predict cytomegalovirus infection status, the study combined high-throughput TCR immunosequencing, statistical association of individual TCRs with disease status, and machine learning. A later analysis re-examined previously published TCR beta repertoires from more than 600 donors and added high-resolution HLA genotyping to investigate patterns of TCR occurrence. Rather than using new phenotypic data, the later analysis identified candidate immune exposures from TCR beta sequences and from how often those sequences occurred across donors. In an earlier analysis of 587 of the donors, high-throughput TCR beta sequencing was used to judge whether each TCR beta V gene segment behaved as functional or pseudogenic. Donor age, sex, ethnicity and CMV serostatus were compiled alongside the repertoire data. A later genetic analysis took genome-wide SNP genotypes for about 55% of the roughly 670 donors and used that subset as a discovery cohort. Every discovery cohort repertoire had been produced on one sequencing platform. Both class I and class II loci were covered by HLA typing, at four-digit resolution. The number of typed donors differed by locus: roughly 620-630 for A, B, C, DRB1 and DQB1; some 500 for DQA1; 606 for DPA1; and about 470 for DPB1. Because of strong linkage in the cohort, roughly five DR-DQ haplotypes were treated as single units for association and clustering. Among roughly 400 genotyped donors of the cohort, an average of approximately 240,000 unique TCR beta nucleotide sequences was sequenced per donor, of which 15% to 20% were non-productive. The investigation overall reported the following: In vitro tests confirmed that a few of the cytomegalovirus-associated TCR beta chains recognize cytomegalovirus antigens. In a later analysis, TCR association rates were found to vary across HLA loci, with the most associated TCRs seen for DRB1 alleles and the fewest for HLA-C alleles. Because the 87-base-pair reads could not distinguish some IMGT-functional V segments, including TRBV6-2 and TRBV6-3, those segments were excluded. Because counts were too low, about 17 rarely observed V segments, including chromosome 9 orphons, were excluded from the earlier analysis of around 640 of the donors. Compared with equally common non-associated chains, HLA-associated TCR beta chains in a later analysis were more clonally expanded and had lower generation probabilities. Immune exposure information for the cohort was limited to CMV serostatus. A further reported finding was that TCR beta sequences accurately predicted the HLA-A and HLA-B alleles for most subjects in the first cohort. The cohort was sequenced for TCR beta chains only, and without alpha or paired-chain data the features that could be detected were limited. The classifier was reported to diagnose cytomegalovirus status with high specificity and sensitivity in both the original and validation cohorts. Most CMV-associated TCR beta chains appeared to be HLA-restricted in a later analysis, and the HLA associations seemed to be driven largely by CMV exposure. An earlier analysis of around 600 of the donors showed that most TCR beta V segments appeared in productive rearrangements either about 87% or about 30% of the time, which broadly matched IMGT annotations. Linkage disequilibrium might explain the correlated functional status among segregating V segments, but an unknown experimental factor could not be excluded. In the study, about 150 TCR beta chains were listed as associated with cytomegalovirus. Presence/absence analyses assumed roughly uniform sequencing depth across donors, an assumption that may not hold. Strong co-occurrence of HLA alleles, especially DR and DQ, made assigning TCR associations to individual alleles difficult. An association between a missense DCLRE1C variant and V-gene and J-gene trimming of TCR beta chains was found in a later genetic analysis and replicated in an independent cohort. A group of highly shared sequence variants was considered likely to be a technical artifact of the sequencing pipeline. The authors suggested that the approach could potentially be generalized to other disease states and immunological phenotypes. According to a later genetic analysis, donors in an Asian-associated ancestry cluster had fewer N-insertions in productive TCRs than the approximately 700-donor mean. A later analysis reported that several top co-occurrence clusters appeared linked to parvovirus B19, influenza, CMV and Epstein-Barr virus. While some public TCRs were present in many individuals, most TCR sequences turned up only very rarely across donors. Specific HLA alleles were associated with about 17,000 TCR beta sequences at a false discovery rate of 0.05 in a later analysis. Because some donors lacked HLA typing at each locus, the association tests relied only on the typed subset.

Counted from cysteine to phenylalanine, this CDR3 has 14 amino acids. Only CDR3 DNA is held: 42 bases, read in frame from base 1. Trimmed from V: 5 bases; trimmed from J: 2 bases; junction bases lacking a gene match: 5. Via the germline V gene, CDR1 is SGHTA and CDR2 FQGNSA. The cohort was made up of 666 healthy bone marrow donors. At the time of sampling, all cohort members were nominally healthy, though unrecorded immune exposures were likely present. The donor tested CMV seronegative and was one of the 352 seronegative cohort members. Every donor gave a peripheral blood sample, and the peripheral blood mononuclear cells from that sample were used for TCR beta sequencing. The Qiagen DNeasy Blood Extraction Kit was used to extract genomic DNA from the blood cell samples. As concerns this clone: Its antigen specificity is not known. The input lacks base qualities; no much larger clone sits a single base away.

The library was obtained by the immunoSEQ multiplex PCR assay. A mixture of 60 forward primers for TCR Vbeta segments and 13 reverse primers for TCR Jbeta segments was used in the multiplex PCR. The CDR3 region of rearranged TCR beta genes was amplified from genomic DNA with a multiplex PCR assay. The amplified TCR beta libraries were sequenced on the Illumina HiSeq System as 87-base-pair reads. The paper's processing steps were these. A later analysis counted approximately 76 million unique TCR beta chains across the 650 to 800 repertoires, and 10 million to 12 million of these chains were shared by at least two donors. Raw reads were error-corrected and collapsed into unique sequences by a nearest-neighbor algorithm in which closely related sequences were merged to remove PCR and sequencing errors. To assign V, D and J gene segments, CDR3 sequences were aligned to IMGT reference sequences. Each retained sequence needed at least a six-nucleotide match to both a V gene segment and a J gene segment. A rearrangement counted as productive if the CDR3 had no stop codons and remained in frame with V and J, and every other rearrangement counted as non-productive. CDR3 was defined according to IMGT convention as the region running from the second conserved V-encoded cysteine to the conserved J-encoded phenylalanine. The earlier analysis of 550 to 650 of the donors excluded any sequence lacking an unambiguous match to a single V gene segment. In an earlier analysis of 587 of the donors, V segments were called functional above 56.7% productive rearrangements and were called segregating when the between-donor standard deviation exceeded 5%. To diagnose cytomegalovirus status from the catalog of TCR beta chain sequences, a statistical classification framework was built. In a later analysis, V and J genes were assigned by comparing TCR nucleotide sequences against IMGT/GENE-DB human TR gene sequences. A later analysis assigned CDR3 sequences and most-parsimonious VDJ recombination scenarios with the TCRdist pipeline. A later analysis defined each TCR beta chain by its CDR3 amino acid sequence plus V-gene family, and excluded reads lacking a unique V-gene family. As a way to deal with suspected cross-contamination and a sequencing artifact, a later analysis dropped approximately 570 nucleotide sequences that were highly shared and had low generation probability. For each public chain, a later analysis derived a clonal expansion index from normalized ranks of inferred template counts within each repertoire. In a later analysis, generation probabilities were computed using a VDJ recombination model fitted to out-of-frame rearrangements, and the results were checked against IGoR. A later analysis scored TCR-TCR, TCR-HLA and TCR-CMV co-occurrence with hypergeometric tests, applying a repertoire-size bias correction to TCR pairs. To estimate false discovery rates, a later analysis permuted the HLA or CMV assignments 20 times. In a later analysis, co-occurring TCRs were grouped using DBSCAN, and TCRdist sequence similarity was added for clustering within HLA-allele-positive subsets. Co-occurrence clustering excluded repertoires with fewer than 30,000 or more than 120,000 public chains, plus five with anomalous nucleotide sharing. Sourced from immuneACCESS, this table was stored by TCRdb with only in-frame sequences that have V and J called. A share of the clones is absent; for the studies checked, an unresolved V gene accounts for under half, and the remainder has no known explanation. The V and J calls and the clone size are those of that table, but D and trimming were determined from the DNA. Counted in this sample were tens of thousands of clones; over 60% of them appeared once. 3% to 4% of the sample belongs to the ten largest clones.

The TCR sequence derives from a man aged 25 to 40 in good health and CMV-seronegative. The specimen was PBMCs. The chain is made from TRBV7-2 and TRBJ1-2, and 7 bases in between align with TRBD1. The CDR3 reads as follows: CASSRQGSNYGYTF. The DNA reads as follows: TGTGCCAGCAGCCGACAGGGTTCCAACTATGGCTACACCTTC.